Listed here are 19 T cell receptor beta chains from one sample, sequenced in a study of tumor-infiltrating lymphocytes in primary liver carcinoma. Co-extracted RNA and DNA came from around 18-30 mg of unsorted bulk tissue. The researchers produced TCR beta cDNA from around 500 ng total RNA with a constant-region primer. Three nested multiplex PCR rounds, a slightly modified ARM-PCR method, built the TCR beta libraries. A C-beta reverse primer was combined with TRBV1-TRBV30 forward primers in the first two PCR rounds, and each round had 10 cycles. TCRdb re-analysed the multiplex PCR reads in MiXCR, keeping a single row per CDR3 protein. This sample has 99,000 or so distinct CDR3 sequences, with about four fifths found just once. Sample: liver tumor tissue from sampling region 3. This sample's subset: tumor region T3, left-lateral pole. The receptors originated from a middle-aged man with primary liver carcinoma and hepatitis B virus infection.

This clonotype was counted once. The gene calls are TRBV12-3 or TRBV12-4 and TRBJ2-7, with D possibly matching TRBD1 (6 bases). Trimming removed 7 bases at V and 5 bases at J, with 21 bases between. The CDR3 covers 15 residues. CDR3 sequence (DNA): TGTGCCAGCACACCTGGACAGAACGGGTGTCACGAGCAGTACTTC. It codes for CASTPGQNGCHEQYF.

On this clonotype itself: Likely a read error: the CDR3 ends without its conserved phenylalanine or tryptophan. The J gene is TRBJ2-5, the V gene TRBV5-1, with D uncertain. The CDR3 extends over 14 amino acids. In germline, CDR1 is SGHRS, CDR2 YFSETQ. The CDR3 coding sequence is TGCGCCAACAGCTTGGCCAGCATACAAGAGACCCAGTACTAC. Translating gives CANSLASIQETQYY.

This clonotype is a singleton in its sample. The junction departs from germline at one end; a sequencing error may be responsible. The CDR3 here is CASSYSGMFDEHYF. The CDR3 coding sequence is TGTGCCAGCAGTTACTCTGGCATGTTCGACGAGCACTACTTC. The chain uses TRBV6-6 and TRBJ2-7; D uncertain. Germline CDR1 reads MNHNY; CDR2 reads SVGAGI (reference sequence). The CDR3 consists of 14 residues.

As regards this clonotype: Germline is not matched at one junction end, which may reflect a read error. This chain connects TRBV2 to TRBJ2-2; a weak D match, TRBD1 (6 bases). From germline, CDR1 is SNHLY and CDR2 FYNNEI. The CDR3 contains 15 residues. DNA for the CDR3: TGTGCCAGAAGTGAAGCGAACAGGGTTACCGGGGAGCTGTTTTTT. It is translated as CARSEANRVTGELFF.

The CDR3 protein is CASSENFHVTDTQYF. CDR3 bases: TGTGCCAGCAGTGAAAATTTCCATGTCACAGATACGCAGTATTTT. The chain has TRBV6-1 and TRBJ2-3; no firm D call. This CDR3 is built from 15 residues. Germline CDR1 and CDR2: MNHNS and SASEGT. Trimming removed 2 bases at V and 2 bases at J, with 11 bases between.

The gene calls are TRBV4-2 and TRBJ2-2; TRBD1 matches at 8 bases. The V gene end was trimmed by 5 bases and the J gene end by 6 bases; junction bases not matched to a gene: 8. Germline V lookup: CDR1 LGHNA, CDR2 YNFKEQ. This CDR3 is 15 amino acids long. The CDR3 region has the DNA TGTGCCAGCAGCAAAGGGACAGGTGGCGCCGGGGAGCTGTTTTTT. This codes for CASSKGTGGAGELFF.

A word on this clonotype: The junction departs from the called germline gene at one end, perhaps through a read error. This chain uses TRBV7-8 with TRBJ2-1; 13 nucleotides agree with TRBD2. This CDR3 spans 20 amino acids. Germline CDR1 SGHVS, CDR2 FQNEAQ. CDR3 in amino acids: CASSSRGSELAGGAYNEQSF. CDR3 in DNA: TGTGCCAGCAGCTCCCGAGGGTCAGAACTAGCGGGGGGGGCTTACAATGAGCAGTCCTTC.

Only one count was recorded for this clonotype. The CDR3 loop is CASRRRPVAGTDTQYF. The CDR3 DNA reads as TGTGCCAGTAGACGTCGACCCGTAGCGGGCACAGATACGCAGTATTTT. V and J are TRBV28 and TRBJ2-3, with D possibly matching TRBD2 (6 bases). Trimming shortened V by 9 bases and J by 1 base, and 20 bases separated the two germline ends. CDR1 is MDHEN and CDR2 is SYDVKM in the germline V gene. The CDR3 is 16 residues long.

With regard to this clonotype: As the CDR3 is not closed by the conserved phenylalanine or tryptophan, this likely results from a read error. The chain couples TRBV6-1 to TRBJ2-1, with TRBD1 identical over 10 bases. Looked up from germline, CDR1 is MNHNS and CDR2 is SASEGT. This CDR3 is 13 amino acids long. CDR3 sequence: CTSSEGTGDEQFL. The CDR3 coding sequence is TGTACCAGCAGTGAAGGGACAGGGGATGAGCAGTTCTTA.

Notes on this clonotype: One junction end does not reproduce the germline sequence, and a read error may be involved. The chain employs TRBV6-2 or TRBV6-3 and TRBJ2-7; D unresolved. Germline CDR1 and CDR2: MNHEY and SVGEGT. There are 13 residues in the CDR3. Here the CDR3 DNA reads TGTGTCATCAGTTTGGACGTTACCTACAAGCAGTACTTC. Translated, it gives CVISLDVTYKQYF.

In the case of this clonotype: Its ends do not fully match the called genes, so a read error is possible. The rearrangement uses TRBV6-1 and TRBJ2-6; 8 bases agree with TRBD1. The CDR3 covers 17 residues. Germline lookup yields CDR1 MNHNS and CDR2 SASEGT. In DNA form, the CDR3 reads TGTGTCAGCACCGAGACAGGGGCCCTCTCTGGGGCCAACGTCCTCACTTTC. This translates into CVSTETGALSGANVLTF.

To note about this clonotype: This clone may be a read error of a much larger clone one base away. DNA of the CDR3: TGTGTCAGCAGCTTAGCAGGTGTCTCGGTGGCCCAGTACTTC. It encodes CVSSLAGVSVAQYF. The genes are TRBV7-6 and TRBJ2-5, with D unresolved. Germline CDR1 and CDR2: SGHVS and FNYEAQ. This CDR3 is built from 14 residues.

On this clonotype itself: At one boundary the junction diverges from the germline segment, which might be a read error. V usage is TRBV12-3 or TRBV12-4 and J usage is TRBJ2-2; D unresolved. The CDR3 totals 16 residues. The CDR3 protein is CASTPPLGSVTAELFF. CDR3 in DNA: TGTGCCAGCACCCCACCCCTAGGCTCGGTCACCGCGGAGTTGTTTTTT.

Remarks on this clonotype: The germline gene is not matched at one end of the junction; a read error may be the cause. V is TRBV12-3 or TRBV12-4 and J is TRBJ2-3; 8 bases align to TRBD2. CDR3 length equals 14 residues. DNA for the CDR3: TGTGCCAGCAGTCCCGGGACTAGGTCAGATATGCAGTATTTT. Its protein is CASSPGTRSDMQYF.

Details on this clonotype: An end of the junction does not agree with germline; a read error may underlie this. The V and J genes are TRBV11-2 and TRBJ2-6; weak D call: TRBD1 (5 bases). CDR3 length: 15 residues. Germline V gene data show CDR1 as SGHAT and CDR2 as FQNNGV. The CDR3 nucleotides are TGTTCCACCCAGTGGCCGCGCTCTGGGGCCAACGTACTGACTTTC. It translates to CSTQWPRSGANVLTF.

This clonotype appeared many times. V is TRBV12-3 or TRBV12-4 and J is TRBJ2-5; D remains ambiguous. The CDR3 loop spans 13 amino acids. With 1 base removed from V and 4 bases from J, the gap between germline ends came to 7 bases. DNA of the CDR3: TGTGCCAGCAGTTTAGGGGATGGAGAGACCCAGTACTTC. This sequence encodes CASSLGDGETQYF.

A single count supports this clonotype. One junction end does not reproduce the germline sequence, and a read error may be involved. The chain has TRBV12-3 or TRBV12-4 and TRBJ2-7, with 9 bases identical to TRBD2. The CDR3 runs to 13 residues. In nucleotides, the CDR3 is TGTGCCAGCACTTCTAGCGGGAACTACGGGCAGTACTTC. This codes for CASTSSGNYGQYF.

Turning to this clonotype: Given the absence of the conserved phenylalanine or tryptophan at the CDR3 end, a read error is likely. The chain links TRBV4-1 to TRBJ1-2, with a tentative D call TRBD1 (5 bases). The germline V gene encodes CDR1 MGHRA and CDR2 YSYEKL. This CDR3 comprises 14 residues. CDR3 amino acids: CACSQGAGSYGYTI. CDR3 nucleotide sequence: TGCGCCTGCAGCCAAGGTGCAGGGAGCTATGGCTACACCATC.

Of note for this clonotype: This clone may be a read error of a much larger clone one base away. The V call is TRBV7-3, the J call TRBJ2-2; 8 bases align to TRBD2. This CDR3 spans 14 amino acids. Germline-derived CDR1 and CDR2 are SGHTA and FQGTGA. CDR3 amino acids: CANSRGLASGELFF. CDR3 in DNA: TGTGCCAACAGCCGTGGACTAGCATCGGGGGAGCTGTTTTTT.